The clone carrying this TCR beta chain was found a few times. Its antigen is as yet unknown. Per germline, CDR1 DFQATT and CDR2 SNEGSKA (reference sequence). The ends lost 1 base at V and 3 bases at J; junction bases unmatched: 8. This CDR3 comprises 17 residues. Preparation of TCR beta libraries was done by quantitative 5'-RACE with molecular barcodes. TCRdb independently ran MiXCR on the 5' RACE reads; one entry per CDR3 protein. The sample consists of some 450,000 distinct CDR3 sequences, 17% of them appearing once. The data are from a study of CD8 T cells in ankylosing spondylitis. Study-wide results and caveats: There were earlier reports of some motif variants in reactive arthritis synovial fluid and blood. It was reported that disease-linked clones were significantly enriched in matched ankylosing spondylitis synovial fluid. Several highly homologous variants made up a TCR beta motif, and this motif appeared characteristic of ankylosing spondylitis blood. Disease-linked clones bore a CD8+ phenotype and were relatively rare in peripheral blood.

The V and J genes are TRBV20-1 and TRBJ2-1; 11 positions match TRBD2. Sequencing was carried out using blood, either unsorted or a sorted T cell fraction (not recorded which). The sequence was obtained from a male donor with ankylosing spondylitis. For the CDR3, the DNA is TGCAGTGCTAGAGTCGCTAGCGGGGGGCCGGTCTACAATGAGCAGTTCTTC. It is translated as CSARVASGGPVYNEQFF.